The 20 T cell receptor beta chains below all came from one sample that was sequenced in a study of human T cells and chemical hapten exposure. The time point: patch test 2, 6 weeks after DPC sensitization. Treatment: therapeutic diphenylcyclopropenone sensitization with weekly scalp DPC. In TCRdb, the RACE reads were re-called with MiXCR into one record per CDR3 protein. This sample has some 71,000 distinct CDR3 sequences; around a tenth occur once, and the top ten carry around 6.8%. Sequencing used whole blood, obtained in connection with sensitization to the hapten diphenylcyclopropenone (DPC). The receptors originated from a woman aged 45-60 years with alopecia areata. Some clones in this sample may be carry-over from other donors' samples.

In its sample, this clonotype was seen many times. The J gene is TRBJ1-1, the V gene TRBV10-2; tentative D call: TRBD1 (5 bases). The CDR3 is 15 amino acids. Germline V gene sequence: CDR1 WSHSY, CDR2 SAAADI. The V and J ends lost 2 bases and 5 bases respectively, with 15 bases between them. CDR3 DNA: TGCGCCAGCAGTGAGCAGGGCAGGGTCGGAACTGAAGCTTTCTTT. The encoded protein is CASSEQGRVGTEAFF.

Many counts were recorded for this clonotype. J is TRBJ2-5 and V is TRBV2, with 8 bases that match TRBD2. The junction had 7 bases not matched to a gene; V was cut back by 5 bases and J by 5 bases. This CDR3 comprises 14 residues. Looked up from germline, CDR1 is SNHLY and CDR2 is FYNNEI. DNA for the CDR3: TGTGCCAGCAGTTTTCTAGCGGGCGGCGAGACCCAGTACTTC. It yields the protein CASSFLAGGETQYF.

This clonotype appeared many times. The CDR3 nucleotides are TGTGCCAGCTCACCAAGGGGGACAGGGTCTGAGCAGTTCTTC. Translating gives CASSPRGTGSEQFF. The chain is built from TRBV18 and TRBJ2-1, with 9 bases fitting TRBD1. This CDR3 is 14 amino acids long. Germline assignment: CDR1 KGHSH and CDR2 LQKENI. The trim removed 2 bases at V and 9 bases at J, leaving 5 bases unmatched.

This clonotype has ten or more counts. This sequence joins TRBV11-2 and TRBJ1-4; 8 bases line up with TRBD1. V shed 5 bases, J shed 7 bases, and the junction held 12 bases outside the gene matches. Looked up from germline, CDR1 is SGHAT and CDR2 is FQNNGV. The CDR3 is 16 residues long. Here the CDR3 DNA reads TGTGCCAGCAGCCGCATCTCCGGGACAGGTTTTGAAAAACTGTTTTTT. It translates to CASSRISGTGFEKLFF.

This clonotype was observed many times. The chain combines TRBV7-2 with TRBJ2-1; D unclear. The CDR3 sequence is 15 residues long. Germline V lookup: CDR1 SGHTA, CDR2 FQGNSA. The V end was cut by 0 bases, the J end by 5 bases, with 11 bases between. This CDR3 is CASSLASLLNNEQFF. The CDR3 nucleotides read TGTGCCAGCAGCTTAGCGAGCCTCCTAAACAATGAGCAGTTCTTC.

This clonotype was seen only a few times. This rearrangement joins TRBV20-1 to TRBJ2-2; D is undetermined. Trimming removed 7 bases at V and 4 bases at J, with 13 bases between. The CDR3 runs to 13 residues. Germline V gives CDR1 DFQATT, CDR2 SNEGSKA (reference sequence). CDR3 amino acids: CSVKTVSTGELFF. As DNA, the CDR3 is TGCAGTGTAAAGACTGTAAGCACCGGGGAGCTGTTTTTT.

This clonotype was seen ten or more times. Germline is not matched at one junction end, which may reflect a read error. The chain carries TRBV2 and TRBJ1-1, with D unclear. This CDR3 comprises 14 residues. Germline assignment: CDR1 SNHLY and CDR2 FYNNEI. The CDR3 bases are TGTGCCAGCAGTGTAGGGAGGGCAAACAGTGAAGCTTTCTTT. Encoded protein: CASSVGRANSEAFF.

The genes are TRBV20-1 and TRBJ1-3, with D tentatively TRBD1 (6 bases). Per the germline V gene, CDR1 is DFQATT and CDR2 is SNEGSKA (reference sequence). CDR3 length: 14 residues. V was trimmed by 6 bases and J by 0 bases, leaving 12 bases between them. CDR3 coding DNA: TGCAGTGCGACTGGGGGGCTCTCTGGAAACACCATATATTTT. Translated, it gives CSATGGLSGNTIYF.

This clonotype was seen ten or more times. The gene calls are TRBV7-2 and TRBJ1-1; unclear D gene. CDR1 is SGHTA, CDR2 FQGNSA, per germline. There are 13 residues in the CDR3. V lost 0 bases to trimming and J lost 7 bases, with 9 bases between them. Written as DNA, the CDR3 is TGTGCCAGCAGCTTAGCACGCGGGGTTGAAGCTTTCTTT. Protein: CASSLARGVEAFF.

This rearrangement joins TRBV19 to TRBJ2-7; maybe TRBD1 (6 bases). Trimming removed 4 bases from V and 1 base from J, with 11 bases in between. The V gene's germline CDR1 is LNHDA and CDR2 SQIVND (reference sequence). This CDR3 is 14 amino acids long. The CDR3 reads CASSTAQGSYEQYF. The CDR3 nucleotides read TGTGCCAGTAGTACCGCACAGGGTTCCTACGAGCAGTACTTC.

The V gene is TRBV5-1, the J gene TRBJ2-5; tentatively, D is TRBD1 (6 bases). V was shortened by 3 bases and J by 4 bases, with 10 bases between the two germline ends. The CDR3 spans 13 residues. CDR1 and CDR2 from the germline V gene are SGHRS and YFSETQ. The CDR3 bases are TGCGCCAGCAGCTCGTCAGGGGTAGAGACCCAGTACTTC. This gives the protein CASSSSGVETQYF.

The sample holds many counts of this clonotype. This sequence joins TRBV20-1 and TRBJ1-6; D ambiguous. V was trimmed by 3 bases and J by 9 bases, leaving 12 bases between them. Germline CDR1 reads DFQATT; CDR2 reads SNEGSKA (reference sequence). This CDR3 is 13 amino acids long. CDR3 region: CSASHLGASPLHF. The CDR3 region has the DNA TGCAGTGCTAGTCATTTGGGAGCTTCACCCCTCCACTTT.

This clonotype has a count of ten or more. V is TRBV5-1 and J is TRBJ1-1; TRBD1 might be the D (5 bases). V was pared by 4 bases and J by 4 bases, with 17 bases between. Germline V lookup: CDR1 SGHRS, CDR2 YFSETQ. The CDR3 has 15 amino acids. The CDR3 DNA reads TGCGCCAGCAGCCGCACACAAACCCAGGGCACTGAAGCTTTCTTT. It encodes CASSRTQTQGTEAFF.

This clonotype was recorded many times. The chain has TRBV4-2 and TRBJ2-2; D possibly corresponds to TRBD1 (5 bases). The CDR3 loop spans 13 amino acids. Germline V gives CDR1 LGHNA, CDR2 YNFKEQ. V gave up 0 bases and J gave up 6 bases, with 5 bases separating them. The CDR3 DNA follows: TGTGCCAGCAGCCAAGACAGGGCCGGGGAGCTGTTTTTT. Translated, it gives CASSQDRAGELFF.

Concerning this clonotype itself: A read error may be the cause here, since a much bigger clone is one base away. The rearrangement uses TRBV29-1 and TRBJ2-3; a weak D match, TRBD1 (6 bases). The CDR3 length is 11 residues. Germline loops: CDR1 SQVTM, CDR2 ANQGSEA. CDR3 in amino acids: CSGRDTDTRYF. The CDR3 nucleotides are TGCAGCGGTAGGGACACAGATACGCGGTATTTT.

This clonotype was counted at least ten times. The CDR3 sequence: CASSDGQGAGELFF. The CDR3 DNA is TGTGCCAGCAGTGACGGACAGGGGGCCGGGGAGCTGTTTTTT. The chain is built from TRBV6-4 and TRBJ2-2, with 10 bases that match TRBD1. The germline gives CDR1 MRHNA, CDR2 SNTAGT. With 2 bases clipped from V and 6 bases from J, the junction kept 0 bases outside the gene matches. The CDR3 length is 14 residues.

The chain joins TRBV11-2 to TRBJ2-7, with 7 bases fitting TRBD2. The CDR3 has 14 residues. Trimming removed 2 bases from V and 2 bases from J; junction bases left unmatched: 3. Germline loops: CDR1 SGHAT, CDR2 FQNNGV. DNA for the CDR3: TGTGCCAGCAGCTTACGGAGCGGGACCTACGAGCAGTACTTC. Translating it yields CASSLRSGTYEQYF.

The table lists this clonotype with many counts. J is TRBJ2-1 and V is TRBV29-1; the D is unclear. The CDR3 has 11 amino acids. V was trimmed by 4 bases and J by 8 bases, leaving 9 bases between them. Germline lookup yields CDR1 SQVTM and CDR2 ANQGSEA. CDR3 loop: CSVGSFDEQFF. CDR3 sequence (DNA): TGCAGCGTTGGATCGTTCGATGAGCAGTTCTTC.

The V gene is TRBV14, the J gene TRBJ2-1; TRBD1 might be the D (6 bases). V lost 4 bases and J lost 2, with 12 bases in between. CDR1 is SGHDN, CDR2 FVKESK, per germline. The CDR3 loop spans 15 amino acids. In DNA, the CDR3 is TGTGCCAGCAGCCTGCTAGGGGGAGCCTACAATGAGCAGTTCTTC. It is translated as CASSLLGGAYNEQFF.

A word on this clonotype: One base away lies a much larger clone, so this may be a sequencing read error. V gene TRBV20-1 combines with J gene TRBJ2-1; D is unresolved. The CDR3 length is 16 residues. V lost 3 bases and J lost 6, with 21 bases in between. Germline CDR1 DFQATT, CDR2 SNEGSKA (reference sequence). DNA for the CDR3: TGCAGTGCTAGCCTCCTCTCCGGGTGGGCCGGCAATGAGCAGTTCTTC. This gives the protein CSASLLSGWAGNEQFF.